This entry lists 12 T cell receptor beta chains sequenced from one sample in a study of naive and memory T cell subsets. TCR cDNA received a 3' ligated oligonucleotide that carried a UMI. Four PCR rounds used nested alpha and beta constant region primers plus the SP2 primer. MiXCR, applied by TCRdb to the 5' RACE reads, yields one record per CDR3 protein. The table records roughly 56,000 distinct CDR3 sequences, more than 7% of them present only once. The receptors stem from a male donor in good health.

This clonotype was counted a few times. CDR3 nucleotide sequence: TGTGCCAGCAGGCTCGGACAGGGGGCCGGGCAGTACTTC. The encoded protein is CASRLGQGAGQYF. The V call is TRBV2, the J call TRBJ2-7, with TRBD1 matching 11 bases. In germline, CDR1 is SNHLY, CDR2 FYNNEI. This CDR3 contains 13 residues. V trimming: 6 bases; J trimming: 9 bases; junction bases outside the gene matches: 7.

In its sample, this clonotype was seen a few times. The CDR3 region has the DNA TGTGCCATTTCCACAGGGGGGAACACTGAAGCTTTCTTT. This codes for CAISTGGNTEAFF. The rearrangement uses TRBV19 and TRBJ1-1; the match to TRBD1 covers 8 bases. Trimming took 10 bases from V and 1 from J; bases not matched to a gene: 5. The CDR3 contains 13 residues. Germline values: CDR1 LNHDA, CDR2 SQIVND (reference sequence). Supplemented by reference TRBV19 and TRBJ1-1, the full variable domain reads DGGITQSPKYLFRKEGQNVTLSCEQNLNHDAMYWYRQDPGQGLRLIYYSQIVNDFQKGDIAEGYSVSREKKESFPLTVTSAQKNPTAFYLCAISTGGNTEAFFGQGTRLTVV.

There are many counts of this clonotype. The chain is built from TRBV29-1 and TRBJ2-1, with D maybe TRBD2 (5 bases). V lost 2 bases and J lost 8, with 13 bases in between. From germline, CDR1 is SQVTM and CDR2 ANQGSEA. The CDR3 totals 13 residues. The DNA for the CDR3 is TGCAGCGTTGAACGGCTAGCACGGGATGAGCAGTTCTTC. Residues: CSVERLARDEQFF.

Many counts were recorded for this clonotype. This chain joins TRBV25-1 and TRBJ2-7; D not certain. V dropped 8 bases and J dropped 3 bases, with 14 bases sitting between them. The CDR3 consists of 13 residues. Germline loops: CDR1 MGHDK, CDR2 SYGVNS. The CDR3 region has the DNA TGTGCCAGCGCCGTGGCAGAAAACTACGAGCAGTACTTC. Its translation: CASAVAENYEQYF.

This clonotype has just a few counts. The chain uses TRBV6-2 or TRBV6-3 and TRBJ2-7; tentatively, D is TRBD1 (6 bases). CDR1 is MNHEY, CDR2 SVGEGT, per germline. The CDR3 has 16 residues. The V end was cut by 6 bases, the J end by 3 bases, with 21 bases between. The CDR3 nucleotides are TGTGCCAGCAGGGCAGAGACAGGACGTGAGGACTACGAGCAGTACTTC. Protein sequence: CASRAETGREDYEQYF.

This clonotype turned up a few times. The rearrangement joins TRBV6-5 to TRBJ1-5, with 8 bases lining up with TRBD1. The CDR3 loop spans 16 amino acids. CDR1 is MNHEY, CDR2 SVGAGI, per germline. Losses at the gene ends were 2 bases for V and 2 bases for J; bases not matched to a gene: 5. The DNA of the CDR3 is TGTGCCAGCAGTTACGGTGGGACAGGAGGCAATCAGCCCCAGCATTTT. Its protein product is CASSYGGTGGNQPQHF.

The gene calls are TRBV14 and TRBJ1-6; 7 nucleotides match TRBD1. In germline, CDR1 is SGHDN, CDR2 FVKESK. V lost 4 bases to trimming and J lost 8 bases; unmatched junction nucleotides: 11. The CDR3 is 16 residues long. For the CDR3, the DNA is TGTGCCAGCAGCCGACGATGGGACAGTGGCGATTCACCCCTCCACTTT. It encodes CASSRRWDSGDSPLHF. The complete variable domain, with remaining parts taken from reference TRBV14 and TRBJ1-6, reads EAGVTQFPSHSVIEKGQTVTLRCDPISGHDNLYWYRRVMGKEIKFLLHFVKESKQDESGMPNNRFLAERTGGTYSTLKVQPAELEDSGVYFCASSRRWDSGDSPLHFGNGTRLTVT.

This chain links TRBV20-1 with TRBJ1-1; possible D gene TRBD1, 5 bases. Trimming removed 2 bases at V and 1 base at J, with 14 bases between. Germline V gives CDR1 DFQATT, CDR2 SNEGSKA (reference sequence). The CDR3 is 15 amino acids. DNA for the CDR3: TGCAGTGCTAGAATAGGGCAGGGCACGAACACTGAAGCTTTCTTT. Amino acid sequence: CSARIGQGTNTEAFF.

This clonotype was observed many times. V gene TRBV6-2 or TRBV6-3 combines with J gene TRBJ2-3; no clear D gene. Germline CDR1 and CDR2: MNHEY and SVGEGT. The CDR3 is made up of 14 amino acids. The V end was cut by 5 bases, the J end by 2 bases, with 11 bases between. CDR3 sequence (DNA): TGTGCCAGCAGTCTGACTCGAACCACAGATACGCAGTATTTT. The encoded protein is CASSLTRTTDTQYF.

This chain joins TRBV6-5 and TRBJ2-4; 8 bases fit TRBD1. The CDR3 totals 18 residues. Per the germline V gene, CDR1 is MNHEY and CDR2 is SVGAGI. V was clipped by 0 bases and J by 3 bases; unmatched bases: 10. The CDR3 here is CASSYSKDRAQGKNIQYF. The CDR3 region has the DNA TGTGCCAGCAGTTACTCGAAGGACAGGGCCCAAGGCAAAAACATTCAGTACTTC.

This clonotype was seen repeatedly, ten times or more. The rearrangement uses TRBV5-1 and TRBJ2-1, with TRBD2 identical over 7 bases. The V gene's germline CDR1 is SGHRS and CDR2 YFSETQ. Germline trimming cut 1 base from V and 6 bases from J; bases unmatched to any gene: 10. CDR3 length equals 16 residues. The CDR3 coding sequence is TGCGCCAGCAGCTTGTCTGGCGGGAGTGTTCTCAATGAGCAGTTCTTC. This translates into CASSLSGGSVLNEQFF. The variable domain in full, completed from reference TRBV5-1 and TRBJ2-1, reads KAGVTQTPRYLIKTRGQQVTLSCSPISGHRSVSWYQQTPGQGLQFLFEYFSETQRNKGNFPGRFSGRQFSNSRSEMNVSTLELGDSALYLCASSLSGGSVLNEQFFGPGTRLTVL.

This clonotype appeared many times. The chain joins TRBV7-9 to TRBJ1-3; D is uncertain. Trimming left V 5 bases short and J 3 bases short, with 5 bases between. CDR3 length: 12 amino acids. CDR1 and CDR2 from the germline V gene are SEHNR and FQNEAQ (reference sequence). The CDR3 DNA reads as TGTGCCAGCAGCAATAGTGGAAACACCATATATTTT. Translated: CASSNSGNTIYF.